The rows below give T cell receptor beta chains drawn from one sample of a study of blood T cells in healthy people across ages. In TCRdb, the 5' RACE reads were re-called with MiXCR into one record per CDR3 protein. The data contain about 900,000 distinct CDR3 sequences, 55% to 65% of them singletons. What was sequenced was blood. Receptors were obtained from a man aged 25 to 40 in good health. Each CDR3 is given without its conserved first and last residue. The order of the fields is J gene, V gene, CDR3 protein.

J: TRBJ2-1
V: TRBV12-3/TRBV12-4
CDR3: ASSLGGGGPNEQF

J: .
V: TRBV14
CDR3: ASSHGLGDYEQY

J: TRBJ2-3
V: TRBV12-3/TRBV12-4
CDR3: ASSQQGTQGDTQY

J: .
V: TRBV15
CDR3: ATSRGQSNYEQY

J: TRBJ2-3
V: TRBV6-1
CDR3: ASTLGTDTQY

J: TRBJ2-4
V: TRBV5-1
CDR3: ASSGQGGNIQY

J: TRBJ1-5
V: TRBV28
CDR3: ASLPPGDYQPQH

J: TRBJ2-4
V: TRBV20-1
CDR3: SARDLGGMTLAKNIQY

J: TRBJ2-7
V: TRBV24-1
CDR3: ATSGPGEEPYEQY

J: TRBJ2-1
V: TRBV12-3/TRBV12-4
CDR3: ASSRDLLAGNEQF

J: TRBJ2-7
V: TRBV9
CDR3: ASSVGTVNEQY

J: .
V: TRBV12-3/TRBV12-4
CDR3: ASSYGLGGYEQY

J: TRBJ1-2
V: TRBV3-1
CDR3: ASSPGQFFYGYT

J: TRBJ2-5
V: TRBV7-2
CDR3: ASSLVAGARMQETQY

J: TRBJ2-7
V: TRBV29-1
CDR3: SVRDRGPYEQY

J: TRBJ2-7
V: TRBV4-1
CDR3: ASSQYSLGTGGNEQY

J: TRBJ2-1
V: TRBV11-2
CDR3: ASSPTSGGAWEQF

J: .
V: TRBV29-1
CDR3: SVEAPDTQVGEQY

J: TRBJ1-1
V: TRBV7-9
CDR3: ASSGTGVYTEAF

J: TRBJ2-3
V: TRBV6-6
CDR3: ASMADTQY

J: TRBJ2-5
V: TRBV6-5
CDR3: ASSLVSGGQTQY

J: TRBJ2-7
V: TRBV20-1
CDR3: SARGATGASYEQY

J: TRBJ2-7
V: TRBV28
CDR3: ASSLYPIGSYEQY

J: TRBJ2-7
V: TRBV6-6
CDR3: ASSYSGQGVHEQY

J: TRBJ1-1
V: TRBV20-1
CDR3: SASGYRTEAF

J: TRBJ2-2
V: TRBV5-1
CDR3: ASSLDQARRFNTGELF

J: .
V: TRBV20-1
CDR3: SARGGGGEETQY

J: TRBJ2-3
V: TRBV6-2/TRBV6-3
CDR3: ASTVTGTSTDTQY

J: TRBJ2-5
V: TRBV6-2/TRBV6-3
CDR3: ASSIDGGSGETQY

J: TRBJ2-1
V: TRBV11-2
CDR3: ASWRGSYNEQF

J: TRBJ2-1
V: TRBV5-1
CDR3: ASSLGLTNSYNEQF

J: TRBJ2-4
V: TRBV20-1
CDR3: SASDLAKNIQY